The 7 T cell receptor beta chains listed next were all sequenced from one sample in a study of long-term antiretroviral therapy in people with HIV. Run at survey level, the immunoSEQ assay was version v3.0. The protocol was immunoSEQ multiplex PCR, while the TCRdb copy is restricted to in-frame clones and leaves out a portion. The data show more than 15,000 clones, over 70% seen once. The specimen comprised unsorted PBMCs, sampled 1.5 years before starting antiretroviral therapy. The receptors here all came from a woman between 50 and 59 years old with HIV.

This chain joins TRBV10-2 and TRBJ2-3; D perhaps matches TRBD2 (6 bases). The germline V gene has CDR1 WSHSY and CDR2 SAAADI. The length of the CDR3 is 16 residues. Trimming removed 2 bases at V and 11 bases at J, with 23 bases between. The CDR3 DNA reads TGCGCCAGCAGTGAGCCGTCCCTATTAAGGACCGGGGGGCAGTATTTT. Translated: CASSEPSLLRTGGQYF.

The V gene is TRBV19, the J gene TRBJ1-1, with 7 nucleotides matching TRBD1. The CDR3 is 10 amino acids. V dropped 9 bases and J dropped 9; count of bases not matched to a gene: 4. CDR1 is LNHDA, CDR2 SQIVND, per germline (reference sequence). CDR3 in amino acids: CASTGQQAFF. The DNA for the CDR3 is TGTGCCAGCACGGGACAGCAAGCTTTCTTT.

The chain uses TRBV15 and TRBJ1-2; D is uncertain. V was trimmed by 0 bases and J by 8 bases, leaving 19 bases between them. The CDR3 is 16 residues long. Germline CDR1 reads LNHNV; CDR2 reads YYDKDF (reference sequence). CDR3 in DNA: TGTGCCACCAGCAGAGATCCGGCACAGCCCCTGGCGGGCTACACCTTC. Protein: CATSRDPAQPLAGYTF.

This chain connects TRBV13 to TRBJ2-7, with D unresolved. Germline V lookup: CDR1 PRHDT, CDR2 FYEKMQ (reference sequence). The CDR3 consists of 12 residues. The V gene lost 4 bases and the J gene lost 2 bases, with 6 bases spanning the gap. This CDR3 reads CASSSTPYEQYV. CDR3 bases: TGTGCCAGCAGCTCGACACCCTACGAGCAGTACGTC.

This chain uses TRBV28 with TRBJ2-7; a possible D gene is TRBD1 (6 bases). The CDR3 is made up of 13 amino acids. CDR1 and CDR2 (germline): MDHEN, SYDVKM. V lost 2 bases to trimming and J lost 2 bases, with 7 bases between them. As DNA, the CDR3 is TGTGCCAGCAGTTTACAGGGGACCTACGAGCAGTACTTC. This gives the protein CASSLQGTYEQYF.

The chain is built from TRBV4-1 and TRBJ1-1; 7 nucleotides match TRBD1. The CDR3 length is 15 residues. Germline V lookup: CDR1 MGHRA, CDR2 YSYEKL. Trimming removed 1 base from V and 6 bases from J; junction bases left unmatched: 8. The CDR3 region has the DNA TGCGCCAGCAGCCAAGTCGACAGGGCGCACGCTGAAGCTTTCTTT. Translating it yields CASSQVDRAHAEAFF.

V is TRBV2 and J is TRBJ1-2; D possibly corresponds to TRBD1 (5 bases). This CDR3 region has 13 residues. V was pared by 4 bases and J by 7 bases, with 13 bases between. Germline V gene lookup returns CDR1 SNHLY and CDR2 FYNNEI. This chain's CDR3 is CASSVGPQGGYTF. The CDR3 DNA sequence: TGTGCCAGCAGTGTGGGCCCGCAGGGTGGCTACACCTTC.